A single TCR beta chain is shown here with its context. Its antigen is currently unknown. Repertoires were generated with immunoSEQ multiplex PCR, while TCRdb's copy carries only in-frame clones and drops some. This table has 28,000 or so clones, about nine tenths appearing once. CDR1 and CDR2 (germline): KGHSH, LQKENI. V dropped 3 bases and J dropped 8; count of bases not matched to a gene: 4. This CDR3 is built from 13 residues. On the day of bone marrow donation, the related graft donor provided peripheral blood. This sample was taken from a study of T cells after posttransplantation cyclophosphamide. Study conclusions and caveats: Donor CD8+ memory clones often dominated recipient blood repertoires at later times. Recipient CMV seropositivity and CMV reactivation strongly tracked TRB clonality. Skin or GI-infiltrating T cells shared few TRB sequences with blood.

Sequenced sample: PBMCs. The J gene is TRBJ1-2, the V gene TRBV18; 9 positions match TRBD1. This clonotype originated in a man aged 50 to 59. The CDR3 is CASSPWTGEGYTF. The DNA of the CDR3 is TGTGCCAGCTCACCGTGGACAGGGGAGGGCTACACCTTC.